This T cell receptor beta chain stems from a study of siplizumab effects on memory and regulatory T cells (dated by TCRdb to about 2019). The study in broad terms: The effect of the anti-CD2 antibody siplizumab on alloreactive T-cell subsets was examined in allogeneic mixed lymphocyte reactions constructed from human PBMCs.

Notes on this clone: What this receptor recognizes is not known. Base quality data are lacking; no much larger clone is found one base away.

Sorted unstimulated T cells and proliferating T cells recovered from mixed lymphocyte reactions underwent TCRbeta CDR3 sequencing. Fresh whole blood from roughly ten HLA-typed healthy donors was used to isolate PBMCs. Paper-wide results and their limitations: Compared with memory T cells, unstimulated naive T cells appeared more diverse, and naive cells seemed to make a substantial contribution to the alloresponse. Among mappable alloreactive CD4+ clones, an average Treg-derived fraction of almost 70% was observed with siplizumab, compared with 26.9% in control reactions. Siplizumab significantly reduced the cumulative frequency of alloreactive sequences traceable to unstimulated CD4+ memory T cells. Roughly 75-97% of proliferating CD4+ or CD8+ clones could not be assigned a naive or memory phenotype. Sequences below about 10^-5 frequency were poorly captured, so only a minor fraction of alloreactive clones could be mapped to unstimulated subsets. The suppressive function of proliferating Tregs from siplizumab cultures was not functionally confirmed.

The library relied on the immunoSEQ multiplex PCR assay. The deep sequencing platform assayed about 91,000 TCR templates per sample. Genomic DNA extracted from sorted T cells was used for TCRbeta CDR3 sequencing. On the authors' methods: The R programming language was used for the clonal analysis of the TCRbeta CDR3 data. Comparing unstimulated samples against CFSE-low samples taken after the reaction was how alloreactive CD4+ and CD8+ clones were defined. Regulatory or non-regulatory origin of alloreactive CD4+ clones was assigned by matching sequences to the sorted unstimulated Treg and non-Treg repertoires. TCRdb re-hosts the immuneACCESS table, in-frame sequences only. Its copies lack some clones; in the studies checked, an unresolved V gene accounts for under half of them, and the cause for the rest is not known. D and trimming were read from the DNA, whereas the V and J calls and clone size are those reported in that table. The sample contains 85,000 to 120,000 clones, 80% to 95% of them found a single time. The ten most abundant clones make up 1% to 1.3% of the sample.

From V the trimming removes 3 bases and from J it removes 6 bases, while the gene matches leave 16 bases of the junction unaccounted for. CDR1 KGHSH and CDR2 LQKENI were looked up in the germline V gene. The CDR3 runs 17 residues from the cysteine to the phenylalanine. The only DNA kept is the CDR3, 51 bases in frame from the first base. The receptor was isolated from a human donor in good health. Recombination joined TRBV18 with TRBJ1-1; 7 central nucleotides agree with TRBD1. The sequencing sample was made of CD4+ T cells sorted from blood. The nucleotide sequence reads TGTGCCAGCTCACCGGAGAGACAGGGACTTATTAGCGCTGAAGCTTTCTTT. This sequence encodes CASSPERQGLISAEAFF.